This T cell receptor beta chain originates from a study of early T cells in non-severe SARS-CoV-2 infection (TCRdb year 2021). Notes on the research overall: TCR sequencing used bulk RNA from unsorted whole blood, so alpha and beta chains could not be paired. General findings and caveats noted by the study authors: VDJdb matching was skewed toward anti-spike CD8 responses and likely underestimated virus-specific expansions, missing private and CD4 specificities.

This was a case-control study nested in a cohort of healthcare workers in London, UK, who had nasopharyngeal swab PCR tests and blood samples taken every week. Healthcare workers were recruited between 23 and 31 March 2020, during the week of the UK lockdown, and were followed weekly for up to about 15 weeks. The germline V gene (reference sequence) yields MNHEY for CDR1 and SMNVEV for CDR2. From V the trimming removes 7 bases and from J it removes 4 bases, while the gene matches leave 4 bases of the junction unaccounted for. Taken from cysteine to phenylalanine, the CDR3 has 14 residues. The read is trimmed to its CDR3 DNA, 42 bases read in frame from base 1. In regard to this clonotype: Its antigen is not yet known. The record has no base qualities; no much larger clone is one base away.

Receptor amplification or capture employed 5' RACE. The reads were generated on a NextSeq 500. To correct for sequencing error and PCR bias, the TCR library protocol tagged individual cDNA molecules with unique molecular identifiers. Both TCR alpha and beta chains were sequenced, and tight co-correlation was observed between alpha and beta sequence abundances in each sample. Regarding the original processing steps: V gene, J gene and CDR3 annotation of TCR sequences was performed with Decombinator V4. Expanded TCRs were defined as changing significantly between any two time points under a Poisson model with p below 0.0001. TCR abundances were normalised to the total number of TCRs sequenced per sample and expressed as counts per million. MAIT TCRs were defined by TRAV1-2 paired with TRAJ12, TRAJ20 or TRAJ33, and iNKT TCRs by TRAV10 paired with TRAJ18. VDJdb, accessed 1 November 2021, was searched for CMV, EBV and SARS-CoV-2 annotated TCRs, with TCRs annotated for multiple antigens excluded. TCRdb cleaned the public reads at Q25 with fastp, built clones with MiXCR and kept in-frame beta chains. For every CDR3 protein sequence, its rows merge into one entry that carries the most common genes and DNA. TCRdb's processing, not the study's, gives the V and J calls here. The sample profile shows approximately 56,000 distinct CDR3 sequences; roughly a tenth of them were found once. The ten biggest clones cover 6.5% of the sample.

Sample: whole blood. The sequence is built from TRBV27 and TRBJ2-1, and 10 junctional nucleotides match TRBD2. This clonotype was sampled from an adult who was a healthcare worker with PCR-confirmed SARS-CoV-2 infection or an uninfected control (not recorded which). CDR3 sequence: CASIGTSVYNEQFF. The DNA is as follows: TGTGCCAGCATTGGGACTAGCGTTTACAATGAGCAGTTCTTC.